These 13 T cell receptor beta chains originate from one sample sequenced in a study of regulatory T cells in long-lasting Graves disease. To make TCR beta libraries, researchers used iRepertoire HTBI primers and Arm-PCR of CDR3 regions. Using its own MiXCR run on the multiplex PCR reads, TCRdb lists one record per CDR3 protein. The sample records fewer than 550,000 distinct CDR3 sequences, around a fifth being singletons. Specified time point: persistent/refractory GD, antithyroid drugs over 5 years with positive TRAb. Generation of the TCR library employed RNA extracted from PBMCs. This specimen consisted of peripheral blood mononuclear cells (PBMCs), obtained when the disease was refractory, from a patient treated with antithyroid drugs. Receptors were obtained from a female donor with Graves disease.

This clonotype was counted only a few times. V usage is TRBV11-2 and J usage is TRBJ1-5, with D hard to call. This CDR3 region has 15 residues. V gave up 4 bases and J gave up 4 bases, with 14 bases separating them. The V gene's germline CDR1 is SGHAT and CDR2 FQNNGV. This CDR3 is CASSSGPDFNQPQHF. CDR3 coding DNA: TGTGCCAGCAGCTCCGGACCGGATTTTAATCAGCCCCAGCATTTT.

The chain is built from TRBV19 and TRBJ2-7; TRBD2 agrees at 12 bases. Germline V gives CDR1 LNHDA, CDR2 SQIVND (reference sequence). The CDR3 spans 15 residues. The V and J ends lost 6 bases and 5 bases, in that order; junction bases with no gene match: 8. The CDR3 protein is CASSLAGGPVDEQYF. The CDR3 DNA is TGTGCCAGTAGCCTAGCGGGGGGGCCCGTGGACGAGCAGTACTTC.

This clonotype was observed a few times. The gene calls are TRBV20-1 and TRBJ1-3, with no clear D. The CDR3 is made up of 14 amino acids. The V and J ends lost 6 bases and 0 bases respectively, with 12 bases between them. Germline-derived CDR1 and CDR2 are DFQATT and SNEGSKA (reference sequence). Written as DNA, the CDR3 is TGCAGTGCCCCCAACGCAGTCTCTGGAAACACCATATATTTT. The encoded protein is CSAPNAVSGNTIYF.

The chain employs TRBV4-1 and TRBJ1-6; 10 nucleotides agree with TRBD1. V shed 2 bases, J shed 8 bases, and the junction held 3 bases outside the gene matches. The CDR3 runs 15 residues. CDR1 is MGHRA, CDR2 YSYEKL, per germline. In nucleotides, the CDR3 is TGCGCCAGCAGCCAACCGGGACAGGGGTATTCACCCCTCCACTTT. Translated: CASSQPGQGYSPLHF.

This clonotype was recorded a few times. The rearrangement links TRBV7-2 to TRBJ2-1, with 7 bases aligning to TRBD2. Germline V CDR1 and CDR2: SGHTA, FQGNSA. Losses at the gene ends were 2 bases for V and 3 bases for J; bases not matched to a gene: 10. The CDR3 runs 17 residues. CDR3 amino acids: CASSLLFPSGDYNEQFF. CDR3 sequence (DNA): TGTGCCAGCAGCTTACTCTTCCCTAGCGGAGACTACAATGAGCAGTTCTTC.

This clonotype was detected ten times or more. CDR3 nucleotides: TGTGCCAGCAGTTTAGAAAGCAGGGGCCGGAACACTGAAGCTTTCTTT. Amino acids: CASSLESRGRNTEAFF. The V gene is TRBV12-3 or TRBV12-4, the J gene TRBJ1-1; a weak D match, TRBD1 (6 bases). This CDR3 comprises 16 residues. The V end was cut by 1 base, the J end by 1 base, with 13 bases between.

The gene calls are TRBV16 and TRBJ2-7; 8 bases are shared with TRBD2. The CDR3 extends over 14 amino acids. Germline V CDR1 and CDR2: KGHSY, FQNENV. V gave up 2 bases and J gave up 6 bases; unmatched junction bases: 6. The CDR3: CASSQVTSGGEQYF. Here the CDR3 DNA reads TGTGCCAGCAGCCAAGTTACTAGCGGTGGCGAGCAGTACTTC.

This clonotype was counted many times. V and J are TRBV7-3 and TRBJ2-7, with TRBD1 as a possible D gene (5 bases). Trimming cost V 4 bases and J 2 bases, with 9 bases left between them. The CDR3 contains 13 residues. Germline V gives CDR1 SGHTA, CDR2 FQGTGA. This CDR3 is CASSSGNAYEQYF. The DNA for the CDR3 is TGTGCCAGCAGCTCAGGGAATGCCTACGAGCAGTACTTC.

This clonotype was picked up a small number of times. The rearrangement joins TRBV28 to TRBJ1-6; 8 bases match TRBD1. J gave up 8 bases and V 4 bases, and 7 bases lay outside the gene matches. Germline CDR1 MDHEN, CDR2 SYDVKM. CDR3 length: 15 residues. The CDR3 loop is CASSYDRGGDSPLHF. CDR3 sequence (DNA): TGTGCCAGCAGTTACGACAGGGGTGGGGATTCACCCCTCCACTTT.

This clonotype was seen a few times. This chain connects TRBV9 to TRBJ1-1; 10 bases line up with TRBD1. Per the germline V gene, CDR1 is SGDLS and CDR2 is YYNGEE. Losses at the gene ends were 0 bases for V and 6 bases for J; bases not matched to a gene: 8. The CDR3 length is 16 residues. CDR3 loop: CASSVEGGQGRPEAFF. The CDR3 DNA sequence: TGTGCCAGCAGCGTAGAGGGGGGACAGGGGCGCCCTGAAGCTTTCTTT.

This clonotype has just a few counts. The CDR3 sequence: CASSLDRVTYEQYF. The CDR3 DNA is TGTGCCAGCAGTTTAGACAGGGTCACCTACGAGCAGTACTTC. The rearrangement uses TRBV12-3 or TRBV12-4 and TRBJ2-7; D might be TRBD1 (6 bases). The CDR3 length is 14 residues. Trimming removed 1 base at V and 2 bases at J, with 9 bases between.

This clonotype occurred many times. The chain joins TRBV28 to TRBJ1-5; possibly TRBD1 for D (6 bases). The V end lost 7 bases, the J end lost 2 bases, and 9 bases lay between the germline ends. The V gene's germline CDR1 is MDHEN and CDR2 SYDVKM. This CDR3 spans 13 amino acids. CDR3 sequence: CASKQGGNQPQHF. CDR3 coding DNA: TGTGCCAGCAAACAGGGTGGCAATCAGCCCCAGCATTTT.

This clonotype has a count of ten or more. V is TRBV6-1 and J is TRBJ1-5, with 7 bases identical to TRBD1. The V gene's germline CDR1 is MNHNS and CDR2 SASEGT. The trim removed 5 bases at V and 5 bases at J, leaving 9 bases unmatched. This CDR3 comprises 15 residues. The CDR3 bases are TGTGCCAGCAGTATACAGGGGAGTTGGGATCAGCCCCAGCATTTT. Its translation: CASSIQGSWDQPQHF.